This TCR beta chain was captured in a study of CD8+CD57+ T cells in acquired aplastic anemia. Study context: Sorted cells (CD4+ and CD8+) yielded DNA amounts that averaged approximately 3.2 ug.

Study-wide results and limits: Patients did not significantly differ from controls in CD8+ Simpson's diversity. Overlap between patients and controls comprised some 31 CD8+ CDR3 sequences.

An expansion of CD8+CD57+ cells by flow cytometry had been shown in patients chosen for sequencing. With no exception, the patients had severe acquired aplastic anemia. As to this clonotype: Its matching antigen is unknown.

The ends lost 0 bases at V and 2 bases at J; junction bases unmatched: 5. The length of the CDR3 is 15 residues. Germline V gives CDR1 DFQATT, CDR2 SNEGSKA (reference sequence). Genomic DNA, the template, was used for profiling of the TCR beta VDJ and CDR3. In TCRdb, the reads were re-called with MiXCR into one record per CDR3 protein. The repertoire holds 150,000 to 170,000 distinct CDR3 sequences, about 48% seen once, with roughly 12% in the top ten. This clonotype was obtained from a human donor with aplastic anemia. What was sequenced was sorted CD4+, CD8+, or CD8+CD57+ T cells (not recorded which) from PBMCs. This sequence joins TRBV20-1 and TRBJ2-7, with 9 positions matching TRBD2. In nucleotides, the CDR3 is TGCAGTGCTAGAGAGGGTGCTAGCGGGGCCTACGAGCAGTACTTC. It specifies CSAREGASGAYEQYF.